The entry below describes one T cell receptor (beta chain). Sequenced by immunoSEQ multiplex PCR; TCRdb stores in-frame clones only, minus some. This sample carries hundreds of thousands of clones, more than 75% of them seen once, and the ten largest clones take around 0.0099%. CDR1 SGHDT and CDR2 YYEEEE come from the germline V gene. V lost 0 bases, J lost 5 bases, and 11 bases lay in between. The CDR3 totals 14 residues. This sample stems from a study of shared T cell receptors in the human thymus. These data are also associated with another study on human thymus T cells. From that paper: Resections were taken during corrective heart surgery, and the thymus tissue came from these.

The gene calls are TRBV5-6 and TRBJ1-1; no firm D call. The TCR comes from a boy under three years old with a congenital heart defect. The specimen sequenced was thymocytes. The CDR3 DNA follows: TGTGCCAGCAGCTTGGTTCGGGGTTCGACTGAAGCTTTCTTT. As protein: CASSLVRGSTEAFF.